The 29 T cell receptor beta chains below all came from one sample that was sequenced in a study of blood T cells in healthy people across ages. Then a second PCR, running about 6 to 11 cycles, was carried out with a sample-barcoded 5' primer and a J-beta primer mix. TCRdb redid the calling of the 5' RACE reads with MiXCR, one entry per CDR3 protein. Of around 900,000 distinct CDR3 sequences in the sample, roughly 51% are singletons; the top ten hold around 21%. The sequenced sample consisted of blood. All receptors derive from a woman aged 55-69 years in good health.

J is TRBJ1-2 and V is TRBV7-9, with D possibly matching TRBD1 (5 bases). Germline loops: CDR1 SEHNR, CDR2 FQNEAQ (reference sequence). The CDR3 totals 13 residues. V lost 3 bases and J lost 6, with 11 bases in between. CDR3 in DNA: TGTGCCAGCAGCTTGAGGGGATCGGATGGCTACACCTTC. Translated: CASSLRGSDGYTF.

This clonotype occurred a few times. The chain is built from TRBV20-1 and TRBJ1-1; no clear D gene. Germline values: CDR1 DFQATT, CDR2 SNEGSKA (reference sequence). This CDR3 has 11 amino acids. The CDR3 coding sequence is TGCAGGGGTTCTACGGGGACTGAAGCTTTCTTT. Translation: CRGSTGTEAFF.

The CDR3 region has the DNA TGTGCCAGCAGTTCAAGAGAAACAACTAATGAAAAACTGTTTTTT. Protein sequence: CASSSRETTNEKLFF. The chain is built from TRBV12-3 or TRBV12-4 and TRBJ1-4; D ambiguous. V lost 4 bases and J 0 bases, leaving 9 bases between the germline ends. The CDR3 length is 15 residues.

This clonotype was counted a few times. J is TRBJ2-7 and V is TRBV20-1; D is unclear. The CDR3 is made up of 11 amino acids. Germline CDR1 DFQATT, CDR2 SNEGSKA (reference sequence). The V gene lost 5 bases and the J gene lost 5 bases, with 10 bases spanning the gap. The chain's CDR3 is CSASELNEQYF. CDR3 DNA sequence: TGCAGTGCTTCAGAGTTAAACGAGCAGTACTTC.

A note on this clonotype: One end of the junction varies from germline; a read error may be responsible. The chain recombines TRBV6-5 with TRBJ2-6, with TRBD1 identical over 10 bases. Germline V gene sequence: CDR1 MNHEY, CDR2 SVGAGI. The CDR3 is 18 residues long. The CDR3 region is CASSYSRTGGSGANVLTF. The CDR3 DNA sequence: TGTGCCAGTAGTTACTCTAGGACAGGGGGCTCTGGGGCCAACGTCCTGACTTTC.

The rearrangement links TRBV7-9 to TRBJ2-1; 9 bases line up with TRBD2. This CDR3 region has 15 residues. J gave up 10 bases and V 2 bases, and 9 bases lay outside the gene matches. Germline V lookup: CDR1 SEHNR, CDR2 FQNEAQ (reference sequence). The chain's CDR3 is CASSLSLAGIGEQFF. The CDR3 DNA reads TGTGCCAGCAGCTTATCTCTAGCGGGAATCGGGGAGCAGTTCTTC.

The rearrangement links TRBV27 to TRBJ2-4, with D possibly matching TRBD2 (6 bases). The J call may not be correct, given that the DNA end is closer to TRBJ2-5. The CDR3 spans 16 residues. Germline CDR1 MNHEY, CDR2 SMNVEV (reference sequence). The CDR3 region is CASSFVFSGIQETQYF. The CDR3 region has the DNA TGTGCCAGCAGTTTCGTGTTTAGCGGTATCCAAGAGACCCAGTACTTC.

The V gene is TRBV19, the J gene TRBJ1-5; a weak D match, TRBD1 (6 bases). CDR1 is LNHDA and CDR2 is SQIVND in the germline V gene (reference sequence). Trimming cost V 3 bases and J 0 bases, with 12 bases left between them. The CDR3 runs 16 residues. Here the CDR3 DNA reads TGTGCCAGTAGTATCACAGGGCCGTTTAGCAATCAGCCCCAGCATTTT. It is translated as CASSITGPFSNQPQHF.

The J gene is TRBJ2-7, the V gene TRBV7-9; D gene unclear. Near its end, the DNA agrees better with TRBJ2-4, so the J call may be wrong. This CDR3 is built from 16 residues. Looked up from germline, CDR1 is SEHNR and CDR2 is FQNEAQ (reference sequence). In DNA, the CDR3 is TGTGCCAGCAGCTTAGGCGCTCGAGCCGCCAAAAACATTCAGTACTTC. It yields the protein CASSLGARAAKNIQYF.

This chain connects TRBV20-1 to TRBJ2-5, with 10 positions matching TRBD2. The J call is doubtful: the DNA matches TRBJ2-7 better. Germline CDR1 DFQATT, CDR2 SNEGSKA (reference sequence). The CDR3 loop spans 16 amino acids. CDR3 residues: CSARVGSSGSGYEQYF. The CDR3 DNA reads TGCAGTGCTAGAGTCGGATCTAGCGGGAGTGGGTACGAGCAGTACTTC.

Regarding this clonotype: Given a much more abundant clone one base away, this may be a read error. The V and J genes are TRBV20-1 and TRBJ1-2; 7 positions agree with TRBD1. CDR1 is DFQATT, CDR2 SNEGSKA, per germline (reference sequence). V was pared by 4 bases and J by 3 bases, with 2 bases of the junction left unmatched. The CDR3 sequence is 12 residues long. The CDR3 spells CSANQGDYGYTF. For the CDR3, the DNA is TGCAGTGCTAACCAGGGGGACTATGGCTACACCTTC.

CDR3 sequence: CASSGGPGGIQYF. The CDR3 DNA sequence: TGTGCCAGCAGCGGCGGGCCCGGAGGCATTCAGTACTTC. The chain recombines TRBV11-3 with TRBJ2-4, with a tentative D call TRBD2 (5 bases). The length of the CDR3 is 13 residues. The germline V gene encodes CDR1 SGHNT and CDR2 YENEEA. V was pared by 5 bases and J by 9 bases, with 14 bases between.

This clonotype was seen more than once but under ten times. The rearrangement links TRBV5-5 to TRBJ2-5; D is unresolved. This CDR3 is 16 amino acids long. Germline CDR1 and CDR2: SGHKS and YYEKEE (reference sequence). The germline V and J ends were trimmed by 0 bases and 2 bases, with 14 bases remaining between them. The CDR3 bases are TGTGCCAGCAGCTTGGCCATCGTGACAATTCAAGAGACCCAGTACTTC. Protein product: CASSLAIVTIQETQYF.

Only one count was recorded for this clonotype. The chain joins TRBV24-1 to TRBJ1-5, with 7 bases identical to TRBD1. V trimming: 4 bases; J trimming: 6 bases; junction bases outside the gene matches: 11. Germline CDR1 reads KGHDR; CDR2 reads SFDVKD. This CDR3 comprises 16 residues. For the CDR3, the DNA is TGTGCCACCAGTGACTCATCCACAGGGGTTCGTCAGCCCCAGCATTTT. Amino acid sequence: CATSDSSTGVRQPQHF.

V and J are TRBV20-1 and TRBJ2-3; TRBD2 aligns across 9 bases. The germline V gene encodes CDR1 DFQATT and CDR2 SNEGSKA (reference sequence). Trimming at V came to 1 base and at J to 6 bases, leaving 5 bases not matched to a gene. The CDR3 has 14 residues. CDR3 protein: CSARVAGGSDTQYF. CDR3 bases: TGCAGTGCTAGAGTTGCGGGAGGGTCTGATACGCAGTATTTT.

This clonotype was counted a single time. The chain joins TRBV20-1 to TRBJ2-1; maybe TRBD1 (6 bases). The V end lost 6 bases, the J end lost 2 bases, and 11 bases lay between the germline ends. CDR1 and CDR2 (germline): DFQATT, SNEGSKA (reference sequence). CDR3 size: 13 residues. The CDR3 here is CSATKGAYNEQFF. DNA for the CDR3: TGCAGTGCCACTAAGGGGGCCTACAATGAGCAGTTCTTC.

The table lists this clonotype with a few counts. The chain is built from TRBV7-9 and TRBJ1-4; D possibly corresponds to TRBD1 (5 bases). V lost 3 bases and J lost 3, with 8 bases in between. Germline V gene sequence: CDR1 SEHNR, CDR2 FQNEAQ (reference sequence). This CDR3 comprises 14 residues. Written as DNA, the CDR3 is TGTGCCAGCAGCTTGGGGGTTGCTAATGAAAAACTGTTTTTT. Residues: CASSLGVANEKLFF. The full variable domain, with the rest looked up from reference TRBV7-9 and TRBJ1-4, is DTGVSQNPRHKITKRGQNVTFRCDPISEHNRLYWYRQTLGQGPEFLTYFQNEAQLEKSRLLSDRFSAERPKGSFSTLEIQRTEQGDSAMYLCASSLGVANEKLFFGSGTQLSVL.

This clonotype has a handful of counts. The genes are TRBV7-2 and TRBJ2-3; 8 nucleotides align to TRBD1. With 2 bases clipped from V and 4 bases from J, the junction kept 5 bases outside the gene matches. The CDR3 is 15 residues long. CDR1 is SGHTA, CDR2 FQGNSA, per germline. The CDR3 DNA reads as TGTGCCAGCAGCTTATTGGGACAGGCCCCAGATACGCAGTATTTT. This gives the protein CASSLLGQAPDTQYF. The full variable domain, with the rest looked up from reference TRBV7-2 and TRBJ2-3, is GAGVSQSPSNKVTEKGKDVELRCDPISGHTALYWYRQSLGQGLEFLIYFQGNSAPDKSGLPSDRFSAERTGGSVSTLTIQRTQQEDSAVYLCASSLLGQAPDTQYFGPGTRLTVL.

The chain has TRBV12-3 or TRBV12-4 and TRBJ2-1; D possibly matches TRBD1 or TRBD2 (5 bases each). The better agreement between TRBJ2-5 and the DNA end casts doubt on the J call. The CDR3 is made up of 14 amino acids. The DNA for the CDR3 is TGTGCCAGCAGTCCCCCCGGGGCTGGGGAGACCCAGTACTTC. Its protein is CASSPPGAGETQYF.

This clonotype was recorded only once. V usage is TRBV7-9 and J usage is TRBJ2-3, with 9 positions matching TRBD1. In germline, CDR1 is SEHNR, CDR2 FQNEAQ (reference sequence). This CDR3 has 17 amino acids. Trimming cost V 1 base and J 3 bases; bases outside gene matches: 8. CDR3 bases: TGTGCCAGCAGCTTAGTGGGCCGGGACAGGGCGACAGATACGCAGTATTTT. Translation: CASSLVGRDRATDTQYF.

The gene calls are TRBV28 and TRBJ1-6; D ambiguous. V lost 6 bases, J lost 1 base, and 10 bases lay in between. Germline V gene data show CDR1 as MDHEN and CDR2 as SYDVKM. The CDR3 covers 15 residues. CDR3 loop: CASSNGRSYNSPLHF. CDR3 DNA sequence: TGTGCCAGCAGCAACGGACGGTCCTATAATTCACCCCTCCACTTT.

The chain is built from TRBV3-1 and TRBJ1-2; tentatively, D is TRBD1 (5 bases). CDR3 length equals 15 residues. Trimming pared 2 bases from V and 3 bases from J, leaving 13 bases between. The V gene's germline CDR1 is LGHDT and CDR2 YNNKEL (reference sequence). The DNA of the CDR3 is TGTGCCAGCAGCCAACATGGCGAGGGGCACTATGGCTACACCTTC. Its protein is CASSQHGEGHYGYTF.

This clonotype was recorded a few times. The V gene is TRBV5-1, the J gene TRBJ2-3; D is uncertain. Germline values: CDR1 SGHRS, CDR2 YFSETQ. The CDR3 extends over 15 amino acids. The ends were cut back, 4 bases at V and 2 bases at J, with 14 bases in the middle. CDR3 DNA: TGCGCCAGCAGCCGATACGACTCACCCACAGATACGCAGTATTTT. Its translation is CASSRYDSPTDTQYF.

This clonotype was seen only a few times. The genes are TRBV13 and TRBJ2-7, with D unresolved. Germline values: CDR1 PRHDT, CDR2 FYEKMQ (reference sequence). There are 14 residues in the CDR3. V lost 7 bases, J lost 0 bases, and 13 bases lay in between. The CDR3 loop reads CASTLFSSSYEQYF. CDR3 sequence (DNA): TGTGCCAGCACCCTGTTCTCAAGCTCCTACGAGCAGTACTTC.

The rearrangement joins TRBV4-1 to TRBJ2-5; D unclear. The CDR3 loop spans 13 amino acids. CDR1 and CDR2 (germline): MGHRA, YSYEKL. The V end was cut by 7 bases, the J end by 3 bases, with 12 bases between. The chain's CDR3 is CASIKPPEETQYF. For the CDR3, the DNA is TGCGCCAGCATCAAACCCCCAGAAGAGACCCAGTACTTC.

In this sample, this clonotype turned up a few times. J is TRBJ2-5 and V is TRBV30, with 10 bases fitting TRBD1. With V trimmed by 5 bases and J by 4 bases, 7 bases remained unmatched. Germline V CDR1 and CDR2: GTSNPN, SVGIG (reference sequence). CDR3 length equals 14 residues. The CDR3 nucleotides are TGTGCCTGGGGATGGACAGGGGGTGCAGAGACCCAGTACTTC. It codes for CAWGWTGGAETQYF.

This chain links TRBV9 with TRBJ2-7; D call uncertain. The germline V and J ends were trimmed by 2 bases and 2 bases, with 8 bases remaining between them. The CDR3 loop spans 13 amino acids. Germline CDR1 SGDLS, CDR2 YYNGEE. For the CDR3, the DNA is TGTGCCAGCAGCGTCCACACCGCCTACGAGCAGTACTTC. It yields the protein CASSVHTAYEQYF.

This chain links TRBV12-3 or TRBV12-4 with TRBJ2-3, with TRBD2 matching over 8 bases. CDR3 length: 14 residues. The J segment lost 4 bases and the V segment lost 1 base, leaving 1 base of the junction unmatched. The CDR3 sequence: CASSLGGGSDTQYF. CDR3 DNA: TGTGCCAGCAGTTTAGGCGGGGGGTCAGATACGCAGTATTTT.

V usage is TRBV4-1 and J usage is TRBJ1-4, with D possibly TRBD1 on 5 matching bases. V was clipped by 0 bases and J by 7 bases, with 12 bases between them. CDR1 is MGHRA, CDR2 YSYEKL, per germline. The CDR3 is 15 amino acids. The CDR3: CASSQEGDRSEKLFF. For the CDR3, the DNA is TGCGCCAGCAGCCAAGAAGGGGATAGGAGTGAAAAACTGTTTTTT.